The clone carrying this T cell receptor (beta chain) was detected many times. Its antigen is not identified. The CDR3 covers 16 residues. Germline V lookup: CDR1 LNHNV, CDR2 YYDKDF (reference sequence). J gave up 2 bases and V 3 bases, and 6 bases lay outside the gene matches. TCRdb fed the 5' RACE reads into MiXCR, producing one record per CDR3 protein. The sample consists of tens of thousands of distinct CDR3 sequences, roughly 17% of them appearing once. This entry is derived from a study of CD8 T cells in ankylosing spondylitis. Study outcomes and limitations: Reports say disease-linked clones showed up significantly more in matched ankylosing spondylitis synovial fluid. Apparently characteristic of ankylosing spondylitis blood was a TCR beta motif (about 8 highly homologous variants).

The sequence came from a male donor with ankylosing spondylitis or in good health (not recorded which). Sequencing input: blood. The chain uses TRBV15 and TRBJ2-3; 9 nucleotides line up with TRBD1. The CDR3 sequence: CATSRRTGELTDTQYF. Here the CDR3 DNA reads TGTGCCACCAGCAGGAGGACAGGGGAACTCACAGATACGCAGTATTTT.